The 18 T cell receptor beta chains listed next were all sequenced from one sample in a study of cytomegalovirus exposure and HLA in healthy donors. Primers: 60 Vbeta forward and 13 Jbeta reverse. TCRdb keeps only in-frame clones here, not all; method: immunoSEQ multiplex PCR. The repertoire includes more than 90,000 clones, 78% of them detected once, and around 0.76% sits in the top ten. The sample consisted of PBMCs. These receptors originate from a woman aged 55-75 years in good health and CMV-seronegative.

V usage is TRBV6-5 and J usage is TRBJ2-7; TRBD1 might be the D (5 bases). Trimming took 2 bases from V and 4 from J, leaving 15 bases between them. The germline V gene has CDR1 MNHEY and CDR2 SVGAGI. The CDR3 is 15 residues long. Written as DNA, the CDR3 is TGTGCCAGCAGTTACGGGGCAAGGTTCTCTTACGAGCAGTACTTC. Translating it yields CASSYGARFSYEQYF.

The rearrangement joins TRBV5-6 to TRBJ2-5; D may be TRBD1 (5 bases). The J call may be mistaken, given a closer DNA end match to TRBJ2-7. CDR1 and CDR2 (germline): SGHDT, YYEEEE. This CDR3 has 15 amino acids. CDR3 protein: CASSLMTEAFYEQYF. CDR3 nucleotide sequence: TGTGCCAGCAGCTTGATGACAGAGGCTTTCTACGAGCAGTACTTC.

The genes are TRBV30 and TRBJ1-4; D call uncertain. Trimming left V 1 base short and J 3 bases short, with 12 bases between. This CDR3 has 15 amino acids. CDR1 and CDR2 (germline): GTSNPN, SVGIG (reference sequence). CDR3 amino acids: CAWSDISPPNEKLFF. The DNA for the CDR3 is TGTGCCTGGAGTGACATCAGTCCCCCTAATGAAAAACTGTTTTTT.

The chain has TRBV5-1 and TRBJ2-5; 11 bases are shared with TRBD2. The CDR3 runs 16 residues. CDR1 SGHRS and CDR2 YFSETQ come from the germline V gene. Germline trimming cut 5 bases from V and 3 bases from J; bases unmatched to any gene: 9. CDR3 in amino acids: CASSLARGLAEETQYF. CDR3 in DNA: TGCGCCAGCAGTCTGGCAAGGGGACTAGCGGAAGAGACCCAGTACTTC.

This chain connects TRBV5-4 to TRBJ2-3, with TRBD2 identical over 7 bases. The CDR3 runs to 14 residues. Germline V gene sequence: CDR1 SGHNT, CDR2 YYREEE (reference sequence). With 4 bases clipped from V and 6 bases from J, the junction kept 8 bases outside the gene matches. The CDR3 reads CASSPQRGGDTQYF. The CDR3 nucleotides read TGTGCCAGCAGCCCCCAGCGGGGAGGGGATACGCAGTATTTT.

The chain uses TRBV4-3 and TRBJ1-1; no firm D call. The CDR3 loop spans 13 amino acids. V lost 4 bases, J lost 1 base, and 7 bases lay in between. The germline V gene has CDR1 LGHNA and CDR2 YSLEER. The CDR3 DNA sequence: TGCGCCAGCAGCCTAAACAGGAACACTGAAGCTTTCTTT. Translating gives CASSLNRNTEAFF.

The V gene is TRBV7-9, the J gene TRBJ2-7, with TRBD2 identical over 8 bases. V trimming: 0 bases; J trimming: 4 bases; junction bases outside the gene matches: 5. Germline V gene sequence: CDR1 SEHNR, CDR2 FQNEAQ (reference sequence). There are 15 residues in the CDR3. The CDR3 coding sequence is TGTGCCAGCAGCTTAGCCAGCGGGAGTACGTACGAGCAGTACTTC. Its protein product is CASSLASGSTYEQYF. Full variable domain (remainder filled in from reference TRBV7-9 and TRBJ2-7): DTGVSQNPRHKITKRGQNVTFRCDPISEHNRLYWYRQTLGQGPEFLTYFQNEAQLEKSRLLSDRFSAERPKGSFSTLEIQRTEQGDSAMYLCASSLASGSTYEQYFGPGTRLTVT.

The chain has TRBV18 and TRBJ1-1; D is possibly TRBD1 (6 bases). Trimming removed 3 bases from V and 8 bases from J, with 10 bases in between. The CDR3 contains 12 residues. Germline CDR1 KGHSH, CDR2 LQKENI. CDR3 coding DNA: TGTGCCAGCTCACCCGAGAGGGGGGAAGCTTTCTTT. Translating it yields CASSPERGEAFF.

The J gene is TRBJ1-2, the V gene TRBV9; D gene unclear. Germline lookup yields CDR1 SGDLS and CDR2 YYNGEE. The CDR3 spans 15 residues. Deletions cut 4 bases from V and 4 bases from J, with 17 bases between. CDR3 coding DNA: TGTGCCAGCAGCCTTGGAGGGAGCGCATTCTATGGCTACACCTTC. The encoded protein is CASSLGGSAFYGYTF.

The V gene is TRBV6-5, the J gene TRBJ2-7; TRBD2 matches 8 bases. The V segment lost 6 bases and the J segment 6 bases; nucleotides outside the gene matches: 7. Germline assignment: CDR1 MNHEY and CDR2 SVGAGI. CDR3 length: 13 residues. The CDR3 nucleotides are TGTGCCAGCAGCTCTCGGGGGGGATCCGAGCAGTACTTC. Translated, it gives CASSSRGGSEQYF.

This chain connects TRBV7-2 to TRBJ2-1, with D possibly being TRBD2 (5 bases). Trimming pared 2 bases from V and 5 bases from J, leaving 13 bases between. The germline CDR1 and CDR2 sequences are SGHTA and FQGNSA. The CDR3 is made up of 15 amino acids. The CDR3 loop reads CASSLSFASNNEQFF. The CDR3 nucleotides read TGTGCCAGCAGCTTATCCTTTGCTAGCAACAATGAGCAGTTCTTC.

V and J are TRBV7-2 and TRBJ1-6, with 8 bases identical to TRBD1. V lost 4 bases, J lost 10 bases, and 6 bases stayed unmatched. The CDR3 is 14 amino acids. Germline CDR1 is SGHTA and CDR2 is FQGNSA. The CDR3 DNA sequence: TGTGCCAGCAGCTCTGGGACAGGACGATCACCCCTCCACTTT. Translating it yields CASSSGTGRSPLHF.

V usage is TRBV5-6 and J usage is TRBJ2-1, with TRBD2 matching 15 bases. The germline CDR1 and CDR2 sequences are SGHDT and YYEEEE. The V and J ends lost 1 base and 7 bases, in that order; junction bases with no gene match: 3. The CDR3 is 16 amino acids. The CDR3, as DNA: TGTGCCAGCAGCTTGACGGGACTAGCGGGAGGTAATGAGCAGTTCTTC. Protein product: CASSLTGLAGGNEQFF.

The genes are TRBV28 and TRBJ2-1; tentative D call: TRBD2 (6 bases). V lost 3 bases and J 5 bases, leaving 14 bases between the germline ends. This CDR3 has 15 amino acids. Germline V gene data show CDR1 as MDHEN and CDR2 as SYDVKM. The CDR3 region has the DNA TGTGCCAGCAGTTTTGGCGGGATAAATGACAATGAGCAGTTCTTC. It yields the protein CASSFGGINDNEQFF.

The chain is built from TRBV6-5 and TRBJ2-7, with a weak D call TRBD2 (6 bases). There are 15 residues in the CDR3. Trimming pared 10 bases from V and 1 base from J, leaving 20 bases between. Germline V lookup: CDR1 MNHEY, CDR2 SVGAGI. CDR3 region: CAIDSLGRESYEQYF. The CDR3 bases are TGTGCCATCGACTCTCTTGGGCGGGAATCCTACGAGCAGTACTTC.

CDR3 residues: CASSSYPEGRTEAFF. The CDR3 DNA is TGCGCCAGCAGCTCCTACCCGGAGGGTAGAACTGAAGCTTTCTTT. The chain employs TRBV5-1 and TRBJ1-1; D gene ambiguous. V shed 3 bases and J shed 5 bases, with 17 bases lying between them. Germline-derived CDR1 and CDR2 are SGHRS and YFSETQ. The CDR3 consists of 15 residues.

Concerning this clone itself: An end of the junction does not agree with germline; a read error may underlie this. J is TRBJ1-5 and V is TRBV6-5; possibly TRBD1 for D (6 bases). Germline V gene sequence: CDR1 MNHEY, CDR2 SVGAGI. The CDR3 totals 13 residues. The CDR3 region is CVSSSGANQPQHF. The DNA of the CDR3 is TGTGTCAGCAGTTCAGGGGCCAATCAGCCCCAGCATTTT.

The genes are TRBV28 and TRBJ1-4; 9 bases line up with TRBD1. After removal of 5 bases from V and 4 bases from J, the junction contained 5 bases not matched to a gene. CDR1 and CDR2 (germline): MDHEN, SYDVKM. The CDR3 consists of 15 residues. Here the CDR3 reads CASSRDRALNEKLFF. In DNA form, the CDR3 reads TGTGCCAGCAGTCGGGACAGGGCGCTTAATGAAAAACTGTTTTTT.